Listed below are T cell receptor beta chains from one sample, sequenced in a study of cytomegalovirus exposure and HLA in healthy donors. This table comes from immunoSEQ multiplex PCR, and its TCRdb copy is limited to in-frame clones, with some not included. The listing records 200,000 or so clones. Material: PBMCs. All receptors derive from a boy aged 5-17 years in good health and CMV-seronegative. CDR3s include the opening cysteine and the closing phenylalanine or tryptophan. A D gene is named only where the DNA matches it firmly.

TRBD1	TRBV15	TRBJ2-3	CATDRDRGTDTQYF	TGTGCCACCGACCGGGACAGGGGTACAGATACGCAGTATTTT
TRBD1	TRBV6-5	TRBJ1-5	CASRPPGGRQPQHF	TGTGCCAGCAGACCTCCAGGGGGCAGGCAGCCCCAGCATTTT
NA	TRBV18	TRBJ2-2	CASSEDSTGELFF	TGTGCCAGCTCAGAGGACAGCACCGGGGAGCTGTTTTTT
NA	TRBV2	TRBJ2-2	CASSARAWAGLNTGELFF	TGTGCCAGCAGCGCCCGGGCCTGGGCGGGCCTCAACACCGGGGAGCTGTTTTTT
TRBD1	TRBV30	TRBJ1-1	CAWSEFRGTEAFF	TGTGCCTGGAGCGAATTCAGGGGGACTGAAGCTTTCTTT
NA	TRBV2	TRBJ1-1	CATRNPSREGDTEAFF	TGTGCCACCAGAAACCCCAGCAGGGAGGGGGACACTGAAGCTTTCTTT
NA	TRBV29-1	TRBJ2-7	CSVGLRQGTGEQYF	TGCAGCGTTGGGTTGCGTCAGGGTACGGGCGAGCAGTACTTC
NA	TRBV7-9	TRBJ1-1	CASRLPLKRGWSTEAFF	TGTGCCAGCAGGCTCCCTCTTAAGCGGGGCTGGAGCACTGAAGCTTTCTTT
NA	TRBV11-2	TRBJ2-2	CASSSDRNTGELFF	TGTGCCAGCAGCTCCGATAGAAACACCGGGGAGCTGTTTTTT
NA	TRBV5-1	TRBJ2-7	CASSLDFLYEQYF	TGCGCCAGCAGCTTGGACTTTCTTTACGAGCAGTACTTC
NA	TRBV5-4	TRBJ2-7	CASSQGGRAHEQYF	TGTGCCAGCAGCCAGGGGGGCAGGGCCCACGAGCAGTACTTC
NA	TRBV15	TRBJ1-2	CATSRARSVGLGYTF	TGTGCCACCAGCAGGGCCCGGAGCGTGGGGCTCGGCTACACCTTC
NA	TRBV6-5	TRBJ1-1	CASSYRGEAFF	TGTGCCAGCAGTTACCGGGGGGAAGCTTTCTTT
TRBD2	TRBV18	TRBJ2-3	CASSRTSGTDTQYF	TGTGCCAGCTCCCGGACTAGCGGCACAGATACGCAGTATTTT
NA	TRBV2	TRBJ1-1	CASSQGPNTEAFF	TGTGCCAGCAGTCAGGGCCCGAACACTGAAGCTTTCTTT
TRBD1	TRBV6-1	TRBJ1-5	CASSADRDNQPQHF	TGTGCCAGCAGTGCTGACAGGGACAATCAGCCCCAGCATTTT
NA	TRBV6-4	TRBJ2-3	CASSDSSRGITDTQYF	TGTGCCAGCAGTGACTCATCTAGGGGGATCACAGATACGCAGTATTTT
NA	TRBV18	TRBJ1-1	CASSPNTADSTEAFF	TGTGCCAGCTCACCCAATACAGCGGACTCCACTGAAGCTTTCTTT
TRBD1	TRBV5-4	TRBJ2-5	CASSLTGARIETQYF	TGTGCCAGCAGCTTGACAGGGGCCCGAATAGAGACCCAGTACTTC
NA	TRBV6-6	TRBJ1-1	CASSLPRTGGNTEAFF	TGTGCCAGCAGTCTCCCCCGGACGGGAGGTAACACTGAAGCTTTCTTT
NA	TRBV10-2	TRBJ2-6	CASSEDRSVSGANVLTF	TGCGCCAGCAGTGAAGACAGATCAGTCTCTGGGGCCAACGTCCTGACTTTC
TRBD2	TRBV7-9	TRBJ2-7	CASSLTVIAGGQTDHEQYF	TGTGCCAGCAGCTTAACAGTAATAGCGGGGGGGCAAACAGACCACGAGCAGTACTTC
NA	TRBV5-1	TRBJ2-3	CASSSDHYTQYF	TGCGCCAGCAGCTCTGATCACTATACGCAGTATTTT
TRBD1	TRBV11-2	TRBJ2-7	CASSLGTGSYEQYF	TGTGCCAGCAGCTTGGGGACAGGTTCCTACGAGCAGTACTTC
TRBD1	TRBV10-1	TRBJ2-7	CASSEDRGSYEQYF	TGCGCCAGCAGTGAGGACAGGGGGTCCTACGAGCAGTACTTC
TRBD2	TRBV10-3	TRBJ2-3	CAISELAGAPDTQYF	TGTGCCATCAGTGAACTAGCGGGGGCCCCAGATACGCAGTATTTT
NA	TRBV19	TRBJ2-2	CASSIFANTGELFF	TGTGCCAGTAGTATCTTTGCGAACACCGGGGAGCTGTTTTTT
NA	TRBV18	TRBJ1-2	CASSPRDGYGYTF	TGTGCCAGCTCACCACGAGATGGTTATGGCTACACCTTC
TRBD1	TRBV19	TRBJ2-1	CASRVETGVHEQFF	TGTGCCAGTAGGGTAGAGACAGGGGTTCATGAGCAGTTCTTC
NA	TRBV7-9	TRBJ1-1	CASSFSEQGLNTEAFF	TGTGCCAGCAGCTTTAGTGAACAGGGATTGAACACTGAAGCTTTCTTT
TRBD2	TRBV19	TRBJ2-5	CASSPSERGDGETQYF	TGTGCCAGTAGCCCCTCGGAGCGGGGGGACGGGGAGACCCAGTACTTC
TRBD1	TRBV6-6	TRBJ1-1	CASSGQGYPEAFF	TGTGCCAGCAGCGGACAGGGGTACCCTGAAGCTTTCTTT
NA	TRBV30	TRBJ2-1	CAWSVDRPNEQFF	TGTGCCTGGAGTGTTGACAGACCGAATGAGCAGTTCTTC
TRBD2	TRBV5-1	TRBJ2-5	CASSLVRAGGRKETQYF	TGCGCCAGCAGCTTGGTCCGCGCGGGGGGCCGAAAAGAGACCCAGTACTTC
TRBD2	TRBV5-6	TRBJ2-3	CASSLLAGGPNTQYF	TGTGCCAGCTCCCTCCTCGCGGGGGGGCCGAATACGCAGTATTTT
TRBD1	TRBV5-1	TRBJ2-7	CASSPQDRVVAYEQYF	TGCGCCAGCAGCCCCCAGGACAGGGTGGTAGCCTACGAGCAGTACTTC
NA	TRBV7-2	TRBJ1-3	CASRTRSGGNTIYF	TGTGCCAGTAGGACTCGGTCCGGTGGAAACACCATATATTTT
TRBD1	TRBV11-2	TRBJ2-1	CASTQGVSNEQFF	TGTGCCAGCACTCAGGGGGTATCGAATGAGCAGTTCTTC
TRBD1	TRBV5-1	TRBJ1-2	CASSSEGAWGYTF	TGCGCCAGCAGCTCTGAGGGGGCCTGGGGCTACACCTTC
TRBD1	TRBV7-6	TRBJ2-1	CASSWQRGPPNEQFF	TGTGCCAGCAGCTGGCAGAGGGGGCCTCCCAATGAGCAGTTCTTC
NA	TRBV9	TRBJ1-5	CASSVGAGSQPQHF	TGTGCCAGCAGCGTAGGGGCCGGCTCTCAGCCCCAGCATTTT
TRBD2	TRBV28	TRBJ2-7	CASGAGGLPTVYEQYF	TGTGCCAGCGGAGCGGGGGGCTTACCGACCGTCTACGAGCAGTACTTC
TRBD1	TRBV6-1	TRBJ1-6	CASSAGQVHSSPLHF	TGTGCCAGCAGCGCCGGACAGGTGCACAGCTCACCCCTCCACTTT
TRBD2	TRBV19	TRBJ2-3	CASTTTGGAGEPYF	TGTGCCAGTACAACTACGGGGGGGGCCGGGGAGCCGTATTTT